These 19 T cell receptor beta chains were all obtained from the same sample, sequenced in a study of cytomegalovirus exposure and HLA in healthy donors. Here immunoSEQ multiplex PCR was the method, and the copy in TCRdb shows in-frame clones only, minus some. The data show 200,000 to 250,000 clones, with about nine tenths seen just once and approximately 0.99% held by the top ten. The sample taken for sequencing was PBMCs. These receptors came from a woman aged 18-29 years in good health and CMV-seronegative.

The chain couples TRBV30 to TRBJ2-7, with a weak D call TRBD1 (8 bases). Germline V gene data show CDR1 as GTSNPN and CDR2 as SVGIG (reference sequence). Trimming pared 4 bases from V and 5 bases from J, leaving 15 bases between. The CDR3 has 13 amino acids. The CDR3 loop is CAWTHRGGHEQYF. In nucleotides, the CDR3 is TGTGCCTGGACTCACAGGGGGGGGCACGAGCAGTACTTC. The whole variable domain, filled in from reference TRBV30 and TRBJ2-7, reads SQTIHQWPATLVQPVGSPLSLECTVEGTSNPNLYWYRQAAGRGLQLLFYSVGIGQISSEVPQNLSASRPQDRQFILSSKKLLLSDSGFYLCAWTHRGGHEQYFGPGTRLTVT.

The rearrangement joins TRBV11-2 to TRBJ1-5; the D gene is possibly TRBD1 (5 bases). V lost 1 base to trimming and J lost 0 bases, with 7 bases between them. This CDR3 contains 15 residues. Germline V gene data show CDR1 as SGHAT and CDR2 as FQNNGV. CDR3: CASSLGGSSNQPQHF. DNA for the CDR3: TGTGCCAGCAGCTTAGGGGGCTCTAGCAATCAGCCCCAGCATTTT.

The chain joins TRBV7-3 to TRBJ1-6; D is unclear. CDR3 length: 18 amino acids. Germline loops: CDR1 SGHTA, CDR2 FQGTGA. V was trimmed by 5 bases and J by 4 bases, leaving 21 bases between them. CDR3 DNA: TGTGCCAGCAGCCCGCTGGGTTCTGGCGGCCGATATAATTCACCCCTCCACTTT. Its protein is CASSPLGSGGRYNSPLHF. Together with reference TRBV7-3 and TRBJ1-6, the CDR3 gives the full variable domain: GAGVSQTPSNKVTEKGKYVELRCDPISGHTALYWYRQSLGQGPEFLIYFQGTGAADDSGLPNDRFFAVRPEGSVSTLKIQRTERGDSAVYLCASSPLGSGGRYNSPLHFGNGTRLTVT.

This clone was picked up one time. The chain couples TRBV23-1 to TRBJ1-5; D gene uncertain. TRBV23-1 is treated as an ORF (open reading frame) with a function not yet certain. CDR3 length: 16 amino acids. V was trimmed by 6 bases and J by 3 bases, leaving 18 bases between them. The CDR3 sequence: CASSLSSRVFNQPQHF. CDR3 sequence (DNA): TGCGCCAGCAGCCTAAGTTCGAGGGTGTTCAATCAGCCCCAGCATTTT.

The J gene is TRBJ2-5, the V gene TRBV27, with 9 bases identical to TRBD1. Germline V gene data show CDR1 as MNHEY and CDR2 as SMNVEV (reference sequence). V gave up 3 bases and J gave up 4 bases; unmatched junction bases: 3. The CDR3 spans 14 residues. CDR3 amino acids: CASSFLGQGETQYF. The CDR3 coding sequence is TGTGCCAGCAGTTTTTTGGGACAGGGAGAGACCCAGTACTTC.

This clone occurred once. The genes are TRBV18 and TRBJ1-1; no clear D gene. Between the trimmed V and J ends, which lost 3 bases and 1 base, there was a span of 3 bases. Germline assignment: CDR1 KGHSH and CDR2 LQKENI. The CDR3 runs 12 residues. The CDR3 loop reads CASSPANTEAFF. DNA of the CDR3: TGTGCCAGCTCACCGGCGAACACTGAAGCTTTCTTT.

This sequence joins TRBV19 and TRBJ1-1; D remains unclear. Trimming took off 2 bases at V and 4 bases at J, with 20 bases between the two ends. This CDR3 is built from 17 residues. Germline V gene data show CDR1 as LNHDA and CDR2 as SQIVND (reference sequence). The DNA of the CDR3 is TGTGCCAGTAGTATAAGAACATCACAGCTTCGGGGCACTGAAGCTTTCTTT. This sequence encodes CASSIRTSQLRGTEAFF.

V usage is TRBV7-9 and J usage is TRBJ2-1, with 7 bases that match TRBD2. The germline V gene has CDR1 SEHNR and CDR2 FQNEAQ (reference sequence). The trim removed 3 bases at V and 7 bases at J, leaving 6 bases unmatched. The CDR3 is 14 residues long. In DNA form, the CDR3 reads TGTGCCAGCAGCTTCCACCGGGGGGAGAATGAGCAGTTCTTC. This gives the protein CASSFHRGENEQFF. The full variable domain, with the rest looked up from reference TRBV7-9 and TRBJ2-1, is DTGVSQNPRHKITKRGQNVTFRCDPISEHNRLYWYRQTLGQGPEFLTYFQNEAQLEKSRLLSDRFSAERPKGSFSTLEIQRTEQGDSAMYLCASSFHRGENEQFFGPGTRLTVL.

This chain uses TRBV7-9 with TRBJ2-1; 16 positions match TRBD2. V gave up 7 bases and J gave up 8 bases; unmatched junction bases: 8. Germline CDR1 SEHNR, CDR2 FQNEAQ (reference sequence). The length of the CDR3 is 16 residues. The CDR3 reads CASTFAGTSGRDEQFF. CDR3 bases: TGTGCCAGCACCTTTGCCGGGACTAGCGGGAGGGATGAGCAGTTCTTC. The full variable domain, completed using reference TRBV7-9 and TRBJ2-1, is DTGVSQNPRHKITKRGQNVTFRCDPISEHNRLYWYRQTLGQGPEFLTYFQNEAQLEKSRLLSDRFSAERPKGSFSTLEIQRTEQGDSAMYLCASTFAGTSGRDEQFFGPGTRLTVL.

This sequence joins TRBV9 and TRBJ2-4; D is possibly TRBD2 (6 bases). The germline V gene encodes CDR1 SGDLS and CDR2 YYNGEE. Trimming left V 0 bases short and J 9 bases short, with 19 bases between. This CDR3 comprises 16 residues. DNA of the CDR3: TGTGCCAGCAGCGTAGGGGTGGGAGGAGGGGCCGGCATTCAGTACTTC. Residues: CASSVGVGGGAGIQYF.

The rearrangement joins TRBV5-1 to TRBJ1-1; 9 bases line up with TRBD1. The CDR3 spans 15 residues. The ends lost 4 bases at V and 0 bases at J; junction bases unmatched: 4. Germline CDR1 SGHRS, CDR2 YFSETQ. CDR3 residues: CASSRGDRVNTEAFF. The CDR3 nucleotides are TGCGCCAGCAGCCGGGGGGACAGGGTGAACACTGAAGCTTTCTTT.

This sequence joins TRBV19 and TRBJ2-7, with 7 bases lining up with TRBD1. Germline V gene data show CDR1 as LNHDA and CDR2 as SQIVND (reference sequence). V shed 5 bases, J shed 0 bases, and the junction held 1 base outside the gene matches. CDR3 length: 13 amino acids. The DNA for the CDR3 is TGTGCCAGTAGTCGACAGGGCTCCTACGAGCAGTACTTC. It yields the protein CASSRQGSYEQYF. Combining the CDR3 with reference TRBV19 and TRBJ2-7 gives the whole variable domain DGGITQSPKYLFRKEGQNVTLSCEQNLNHDAMYWYRQDPGQGLRLIYYSQIVNDFQKGDIAEGYSVSREKKESFPLTVTSAQKNPTAFYLCASSRQGSYEQYFGPGTRLTVT.

The CDR3 spells CASSSGLYGELFF. The CDR3 DNA reads TGTGCCAGCAGTTCGGGACTATACGGGGAGCTGTTTTTT. The chain combines TRBV6-1 with TRBJ2-2, with 7 bases lining up with TRBD2. The V gene end was trimmed by 5 bases and the J gene end by 7 bases; junction bases not matched to a gene: 4. CDR1 and CDR2 (germline): MNHNS, SASEGT. CDR3 size: 13 residues.

V is TRBV30 and J is TRBJ2-7, with D perhaps TRBD2 (5 bases). The germline V gene encodes CDR1 GTSNPN and CDR2 SVGIG (reference sequence). The V end was cut by 0 bases, the J end by 5 bases, with 14 bases between. The CDR3 length is 14 residues. This CDR3 reads CAWSVGVVRDEQYF. The CDR3 region has the DNA TGTGCCTGGAGTGTCGGGGTTGTGCGGGACGAGCAGTACTTC.

V and J are TRBV10-2 and TRBJ2-7; D not resolved. CDR1 and CDR2 (germline): WSHSY, SAAADI. V was clipped by 1 base and J by 2 bases, with 9 bases between them. This CDR3 is 14 amino acids long. CDR3 protein: CASSEYALPYEQYF. DNA for the CDR3: TGCGCCAGCAGTGAGTACGCACTACCCTACGAGCAGTACTTC.

The V call is TRBV7-9, the J call TRBJ1-2, with D possibly matching TRBD1 (5 bases). Germline V gene lookup returns CDR1 SEHNR and CDR2 FQNEAQ (reference sequence). V lost 0 bases to trimming and J lost 6 bases, with 26 bases between them. This CDR3 comprises 19 residues. CDR3 sequence: CASSLALYRSRIRSDGYTF. Written as DNA, the CDR3 is TGTGCCAGCAGCTTAGCTCTCTACAGGTCCCGTATCCGGTCGGATGGCTACACCTTC.

The chain couples TRBV6-6 to TRBJ1-1; D unclear. CDR3 length: 13 amino acids. Germline assignment: CDR1 MNHNY and CDR2 SVGAGI (reference sequence). V was shortened by 2 bases and J by 7 bases, with 11 bases between the two germline ends. The CDR3 sequence: CASSYEDPIEAFF. The CDR3, as DNA: TGTGCCAGCAGTTACGAGGATCCCATTGAAGCTTTCTTT.

J is TRBJ2-3 and V is TRBV11-2; D not resolved. This CDR3 contains 16 residues. Trimming left V 5 bases short and J 2 bases short, with 17 bases between. Germline CDR1 and CDR2: SGHAT and FQNNGV. The CDR3 loop reads CASSPLLGAVTDTQYF. CDR3 nucleotides: TGTGCCAGCAGCCCTCTCCTAGGCGCGGTCACAGATACGCAGTATTTT.

The CDR3 loop reads CAISDRQGALQETQYF. CDR3 DNA: TGTGCCATCAGTGACCGACAGGGGGCTTTACAAGAGACCCAGTACTTC. The chain is built from TRBV10-3 and TRBJ2-5; 10 bases agree with TRBD1. Germline trimming cut 3 bases from V and 2 bases from J; bases unmatched to any gene: 6. Germline lookup yields CDR1 ENHRY and CDR2 SYGVKD. The CDR3 totals 16 residues.